Listed below are T cell receptor beta chains from one sample, sequenced in a study of regulatory T cells in long-lasting Graves disease. One entry per CDR3 protein results from TCRdb running MiXCR on the multiplex PCR reads. The sample shows fewer than 500,000 distinct CDR3 sequences, roughly 16% of them seen only once. The same data also contributed to another study, on T cells in Graves' hyperthyroidism and ophthalmopathy.

Specimen: peripheral blood mononuclear cells (PBMCs), collected at new diagnosis, from a patient treated with antithyroid drugs. These receptors all come from a man between 40 and 49 years old with Graves disease. CDR3s leave out the opening cysteine and the closing phenylalanine or tryptophan. D genes are given only for firm matches.

TRBD1	TRBV27	ASSIGTGSYEQY
TRBD2	TRBV20-1	SASASSGLISYNEQF
TRBD2	TRBV27	ASSSRTSGLGTQY
TRBD1	TRBV19	ASSIPQGTGRGEQY
NA	TRBV29-1	SVEDLTGGDYEQY
NA	TRBV6-1	ASSLGRYSYGYT
TRBD1	TRBV5-1	ASSSRTGAMNTEAF
TRBD2	TRBV30	AWNSAGGPNEQF
NA	TRBV12-3/TRBV12-4	ASSEARGWEQY
TRBD2	TRBV6-1	ASSPWDGGTGELF
TRBD1	TRBV9	ASSVGGQGHEQY
TRBD2	TRBV28	ASSLSSGGHYEQY
NA	TRBV5-6	ASSPGHQRQPQH
NA	TRBV28	ASSPSETRLMNTEAF
TRBD2	TRBV30	AWRPSGSYNEQF
NA	TRBV5-1	ASTFLAGADGELF
NA	TRBV6-1	ASSDGVLSDQPQH
NA	TRBV12-3/TRBV12-4	ASSLALRFAGANEKLF
NA	TRBV29-1	SVLPGPSGEKLF
NA	TRBV12-3/TRBV12-4	ASSLGDPEQY
TRBD1	TRBV5-1	ASSSTGGKETQY
NA	TRBV7-9	ASSLPRAVDEQF